This T cell receptor beta chain emerged from a study of regulatory T cells in long-lasting Graves disease. General study results and limits: TCR diversity in persistent Graves' patients was below that of newly diagnosed ones.

Specified time point: newly diagnosed GD, antithyroid drugs for less than 3 months. PBMC RNA was the source of the TCR library. Relying on iRepertoire HTBI primers and Arm-PCR of CDR3 regions, the team built TCR beta libraries. A single record per CDR3 protein comes from TCRdb applying MiXCR to the multiplex PCR reads. Of around 500,000 distinct CDR3 sequences in the sample, around 15% were seen once. The sample holds many counts of this clonotype. Its target is not known. These data also formed part of another study, on T cells in Graves' hyperthyroidism and ophthalmopathy. That paper states: HTBI primers drove first-round RT-PCR of the TCR CDR3. Most thyroid clonotypes expanded above 0.001 appeared in blood too.

Material: peripheral blood mononuclear cells (PBMCs), obtained at new diagnosis, from a patient treated with antithyroid drugs. The TCR originated in a woman aged 40-65 years with Graves disease.

CDR3 sequence: CASRQGLWTEAFF. The CDR3 coding sequence is TGTGCCAGCAGACAGGGGTTGTGGACTGAAGCTTTCTTT. V usage is TRBV12-3 or TRBV12-4 and J usage is TRBJ1-1; TRBD1 matches at 7 bases. This CDR3 is built from 13 residues. V was pared by 6 bases and J by 5 bases, with 6 bases of the junction left unmatched.